These T cell receptor beta chains were read from a single sample in a study of tumor and adjacent non-tumor tissue in lung cancer. TCRdb reanalysed the multiplex PCR reads using MiXCR and keeps one entry per CDR3 protein. The table has about 100,000 distinct CDR3 sequences, about 62% seen once. The sample consisted of distant non-tumor lung tissue. Every receptor here comes from a man aged 25-45 years with non-small cell lung cancer. The CDR3 runs from the conserved cysteine through the conserved F or W. The order of the fields is J gene, D gene, V gene, clone size, CDR3 protein, CDR3 DNA. A D gene is named only where the DNA matches it firmly. Clone sizes are given selectively: once, few, many, or a class where the clone is expanded.

J gene: TRBJ2-1; D gene: TRBD2; V gene: TRBV4-1; clone size: .; CDR3 protein: CASSHPGLAGGPGYNELFF; CDR3 DNA: TGCGCCAGCAGCCACCCCGGGCTAGCGGGGGGCCCGGGGTACAATGAGCTGTTCTTC
J gene: TRBJ1-1; D gene: .; V gene: TRBV11-3; clone size: .; CDR3 protein: CASSSLEKREIEAFF; CDR3 DNA: TGTGCCAGCAGCTCCCTGGAGAAGAGGGAGATTGAAGCTTTCTTT
J gene: TRBJ1-5; D gene: TRBD1; V gene: TRBV28; clone size: .; CDR3 protein: CANSLNRGYQPQHF; CDR3 DNA: TGTGCCAACAGTTTGAACAGGGGTTATCAGCCCCAGCATTTT
J gene: TRBJ2-2; D gene: .; V gene: TRBV11-1; clone size: .; CDR3 protein: CDSSPSPRGTGELFF; CDR3 DNA: TGTGATAGCAGCCCAAGCCCACGGGGGACCGGGGAGCTGTTTTTT
J gene: TRBJ2-7; D gene: .; V gene: TRBV6-5; clone size: many; CDR3 protein: CASKMTYSGWEQYF; CDR3 DNA: TGTGCCAGCAAAATGACATATAGCGGATGGGAGCAGTACTTC
J gene: TRBJ2-1; D gene: TRBD2; V gene: TRBV20-1; clone size: many; CDR3 protein: CSARGYSGRAWGNEQFF; CDR3 DNA: TGCAGTGCTAGGGGGTATAGCGGGAGGGCCTGGGGGAATGAGCAGTTCTTC
J gene: TRBJ1-1; D gene: .; V gene: TRBV10-3; clone size: many; CDR3 protein: CAISGGGNTEAFF; CDR3 DNA: TGTGCCATCAGTGGGGGGGGGAACACTGAAGCTTTCTTT
J gene: TRBJ2-3; D gene: .; V gene: TRBV5-6; clone size: many; CDR3 protein: CASSLLTGTNTDTQYF; CDR3 DNA: TGTGCCAGCAGCCTCTTAACCGGGACGAACACAGATACGCAGTATTTT
J gene: TRBJ2-1; D gene: TRBD1; V gene: TRBV20-1; clone size: many; CDR3 protein: CSAPRQGEDYNEQFF; CDR3 DNA: TGCAGTGCTCCTCGACAGGGAGAAGACTACAATGAGCAGTTCTTC
J gene: TRBJ1-1; D gene: .; V gene: TRBV7-3; clone size: few; CDR3 protein: CASSLGQPRAEAFF; CDR3 DNA: TGTGCCAGCAGCTTGGGGCAGCCTCGGGCTGAAGCTTTCTTT
J gene: TRBJ2-1; D gene: TRBD2; V gene: TRBV4-1; clone size: .; CDR3 protein: CLSSQPGLAGGRNEQFF; CDR3 DNA: TGCCTCAGCAGCCAACCGGGACTAGCGGGAGGGAGGAATGAGCAGTTCTTC
J gene: TRBJ2-5; D gene: TRBD1; V gene: TRBV10-3; clone size: .; CDR3 protein: CTIEGQGEETQYF; CDR3 DNA: TGTACCATCGAGGGACAGGGAGAGGAGACCCAGTACTTC
J gene: TRBJ1-5; D gene: .; V gene: TRBV20-1; clone size: .; CDR3 protein: CGASRADSPTGPQHF; CDR3 DNA: TGCGGTGCTTCCCGCGCGGACAGCCCAACGGGGCCCCAACATTTT
J gene: TRBJ2-2; D gene: .; V gene: TRBV7-9; clone size: .; CDR3 protein: CARSPDRRELFF; CDR3 DNA: TGTGCCAGGAGCCCCGATCGGAGGGAGCTGTTTTTT
J gene: TRBJ2-1; D gene: TRBD2; V gene: TRBV11-2; clone size: .; CDR3 protein: CASSSFVAGPSIEQFF; CDR3 DNA: TGTGCCAGCAGCTCGTTCGTAGCGGGGCCTTCCATTGAGCAGTTCTTC
J gene: TRBJ2-3; D gene: .; V gene: TRBV11-2; clone size: .; CDR3 protein: CACTLGGGRTDTQYF; CDR3 DNA: TGTGCCTGCACCCTGGGGGGGGGCCGCACAGATACACAGTATTTT
J gene: TRBJ2-4; D gene: TRBD1; V gene: TRBV30; clone size: many; CDR3 protein: CAWSVQGANIQYF; CDR3 DNA: TGTGCCTGGAGTGTACAGGGGGCGAACATTCAGTACTTC
J gene: TRBJ2-7; D gene: .; V gene: TRBV7-8; clone size: .; CDR3 protein: CASSYTGAYEQYF; CDR3 DNA: TGTGCCAGCAGTTACACGGGAGCCTACGAGCAGTACTTC
J gene: TRBJ2-5; D gene: TRBD2; V gene: TRBV20-1; clone size: few; CDR3 protein: CSGPLAGAQETQYF; CDR3 DNA: TGCAGTGGACCTTTAGCGGGGGCCCAAGAGACCCAGTACTTC
J gene: TRBJ1-1; D gene: .; V gene: TRBV12-3/TRBV12-4; clone size: many; CDR3 protein: CASSLGGTMNTEAFF; CDR3 DNA: TGTGCCAGCAGTTTAGGCGGCACCATGAACACTGAAGCTTTCTTT
J gene: TRBJ2-3; D gene: .; V gene: TRBV11-3; clone size: .; CDR3 protein: CASSLDQSTAATSTDMQYF; CDR3 DNA: TGCGCCAGCAGCCTAGATCAATCCACAGCGGCTACTAGCACAGATATGCAGTATTTT
J gene: TRBJ2-3; D gene: .; V gene: TRBV20-1; clone size: .; CDR3 protein: CSAGVGLEGDLSDTQYF; CDR3 DNA: TGCAGTGCAGGAGTAGGATTAGAGGGGGACCTCTCAGATACGCAGTATTTT
J gene: TRBJ2-3; D gene: .; V gene: TRBV11-2; clone size: once; CDR3 protein: CASSLGWVTDTQYF; CDR3 DNA: TGTGCCAGCAGCTTAGGATGGGTCACGGATACGCAGTATTTT
J gene: TRBJ1-5; D gene: TRBD1; V gene: TRBV6-1; clone size: many; CDR3 protein: CASSETGGVGQHF; CDR3 DNA: TGTGCCAGCAGTGAGACAGGGGGCGTGGGCCAGCATTTT
J gene: TRBJ2-7; D gene: TRBD2; V gene: TRBV11-2; clone size: .; CDR3 protein: CASSPRRLAGCEQYF; CDR3 DNA: TGTGCCAGTAGCCCCCGACGACTAGCGGGCTGCGAGCAGTACTTC
J gene: TRBJ2-1; D gene: .; V gene: TRBV29-1; clone size: once; CDR3 protein: CSVEDLDGISCNEQFF; CDR3 DNA: TGTAGCGTTGAAGATCTCGACGGGATTTCCTGCAATGAGCAATTCTTC
J gene: TRBJ2-2; D gene: .; V gene: TRBV24-1; clone size: once; CDR3 protein: CTTSEEPDIGELFF; CDR3 DNA: TGTACCACCAGTGAGGAGCCAGACATCGGGGAGCTGTTTTTT
J gene: TRBJ2-1; D gene: .; V gene: TRBV29-1; clone size: .; CDR3 protein: CSVILRLNNEQFF; CDR3 DNA: TGCAGCGTTATATTGCGACTGAACAATGAGCAGTTCTTC
J gene: TRBJ2-5; D gene: .; V gene: TRBV6-2/TRBV6-3; clone size: many; CDR3 protein: CASRGSAGRETQYF; CDR3 DNA: TGTGCCAGCAGAGGGTCAGCTGGCAGGGAGACCCAGTACTTC
J gene: TRBJ2-7; D gene: TRBD1; V gene: TRBV12-3/TRBV12-4; clone size: many; CDR3 protein: CASRYTGDYEQYF; CDR3 DNA: TGTGCCAGCAGGTACACAGGGGATTACGAGCAGTACTTC
J gene: TRBJ2-5; D gene: .; V gene: TRBV6-5; clone size: .; CDR3 protein: CASIGWAQETQYF; CDR3 DNA: TGTGCCAGCATTGGCTGGGCTCAAGAGACCCAGTACTTC
J gene: TRBJ2-7; D gene: .; V gene: TRBV6-1; clone size: .; CDR3 protein: CGSSEGLAGSYEQYF; CDR3 DNA: TGTGGCAGCAGTGAAGGGTTGGCAGGGTCCTACGAGCAGTACTTC
J gene: TRBJ2-5; D gene: .; V gene: TRBV20-1; clone size: many; CDR3 protein: CSARGGPGREETQYF; CDR3 DNA: TGCAGTGCTAGAGGGGGTCCAGGAAGGGAGGAGACCCAGTACTTC
J gene: TRBJ2-7; D gene: .; V gene: TRBV6-1; clone size: .; CDR3 protein: CARSREERTPDEQYF; CDR3 DNA: TGTGCCAGAAGCCGAGAAGAGAGGACCCCCGACGAGCAGTACTTC
J gene: TRBJ2-7; D gene: .; V gene: TRBV5-6; clone size: .; CDR3 protein: CASSPHQARGQYF; CDR3 DNA: TGTGCCAGCAGTCCACATCAAGCACGCGGGCAGTACTTC
J gene: TRBJ1-6; D gene: .; V gene: TRBV11-3; clone size: .; CDR3 protein: CASRLVPGPPLQF; CDR3 DNA: TGTGCCAGCAGGTTAGTTCCCGGGCCACCCCTCCAGTTT
J gene: TRBJ1-1; D gene: .; V gene: TRBV6-1; clone size: .; CDR3 protein: CAGILLLRTEAFF; CDR3 DNA: TGTGCCGGCATTCTTCTTCTGAGGACTGAAGCTTTCTTT
J gene: TRBJ1-1; D gene: TRBD1; V gene: TRBV11-2; clone size: .; CDR3 protein: CASNTWTGRNTEAFF; CDR3 DNA: TGTGCCAGCAACACATGGACAGGCCGGAACACTGAAGCTTTCTTT
J gene: TRBJ2-2; D gene: .; V gene: TRBV6-6; clone size: many; CDR3 protein: CASSYSKGVGGELFF; CDR3 DNA: TGTGCCAGCAGTTACTCGAAAGGGGTTGGCGGGGAGCTGTTTTTT
J gene: TRBJ2-1; D gene: .; V gene: TRBV18; clone size: .; CDR3 protein: CASSPPGAMVEQFF; CDR3 DNA: TGTGCCAGCTCACCACCGGGAGCGATGGTTGAGCAGTTCTTC
J gene: TRBJ2-5; D gene: .; V gene: TRBV12-3/TRBV12-4; clone size: many; CDR3 protein: CASSRGLEETQYF; CDR3 DNA: TGTGCCAGCAGTCGAGGACTCGAAGAGACCCAGTACTTC
J gene: TRBJ2-7; D gene: .; V gene: TRBV4-1; clone size: .; CDR3 protein: CASCQPGYEQYF; CDR3 DNA: TGCGCTAGCTGCCAGCCGGGGTACGAGCAGTACTTC
J gene: TRBJ2-2; D gene: .; V gene: TRBV11-2; clone size: .; CDR3 protein: CACSLTWGAGELFF; CDR3 DNA: TGTGCCTGCAGCTTGACATGGGGCGCCGGGGAGCTGTTTTTT
J gene: TRBJ2-6; D gene: .; V gene: TRBV7-9; clone size: few; CDR3 protein: CASCSPVVRLGSGANVLTF; CDR3 DNA: TGTGCCAGCTGCTCTCCAGTTGTCCGACTCGGATCTGGGGCCAACGTCCTGACTTTC
J gene: TRBJ1-5; D gene: TRBD1; V gene: TRBV24-1; clone size: many; CDR3 protein: CATSDRPRTGKWNQPQHF; CDR3 DNA: TGTGCCACCAGTGATCGTCCCAGGACAGGGAAGTGGAATCAGCCCCAGCATTTT
J gene: TRBJ1-4; D gene: .; V gene: TRBV20-1; clone size: .; CDR3 protein: CSAPWVRRTNEKLFF; CDR3 DNA: TGCAGTGCTCCCTGGGTTCGGAGAACTAATGAAAAACTGTTTTTT
J gene: TRBJ2-2; D gene: TRBD2; V gene: TRBV12-3/TRBV12-4; clone size: .; CDR3 protein: CASSSTRISGTGELFF; CDR3 DNA: TGTGCCAGCAGTTCTACAAGGATTAGCGGGACCGGGGAGCTGTTTTTT
J gene: TRBJ1-6; D gene: .; V gene: TRBV10-3; clone size: .; CDR3 protein: CAISGDQNYISSLHF; CDR3 DNA: TGTGCTATCAGTGGGGATCAGAATTATATTTCATCCCTCCACTTT